Below are 11 T cell receptor beta chains sequenced from a single sample in a study of vaccination and CD4 T cells after COVID-19. The antigens of these receptors remain unknown. Treatment in this sample: roughly ten-day PBMC culture with coronavirus spike peptide pools or control peptides (ViraFEST assay). Scientists ran DNA taken from cultured CD4+ T cells through the Oncomine TCR Beta short-read assay for sequencing. TCRdb re-called the PCR reads with MiXCR, one entry per CDR3 protein. The table records over 25,000 distinct CDR3 sequences, 55% to 80% of them present only once. The sequenced sample was CD4+ T cells from blood, cultured in vitro, obtained after SARS-CoV-2 vaccination. These receptor sequences come from a human donor who received a COVID-19 vaccine.

The chain joins TRBV20-1 to TRBJ2-5; D uncertain. Germline CDR1 reads DFQATT; CDR2 reads SNEGSKA (reference sequence). V lost 4 bases, J lost 1 base, and 4 bases lay in between. The CDR3 spans 11 residues. CDR3 coding DNA: TGCAGTGCTATGGGCCAAGAGACCCAGTACTTC. Translating gives CSAMGQETQYF.

The chain joins TRBV5-4 to TRBJ2-3, with TRBD1 matching 7 bases. Trimming took 2 bases from V and 1 from J; bases not matched to a gene: 10. Germline loops: CDR1 SGHNT, CDR2 YYREEE (reference sequence). The CDR3 runs 17 residues. The CDR3 nucleotides are TGTGCCAGCAGCTTAGGGGGCGGCAGCGTACGCACAGATACGCAGTATTTT. Its translation is CASSLGGGSVRTDTQYF.

The V and J genes are TRBV2 and TRBJ2-7; TRBD1 aligns across 10 bases. This CDR3 spans 14 amino acids. The trim removed 6 bases at V and 4 bases at J, leaving 6 bases unmatched. Germline V gene data show CDR1 as SNHLY and CDR2 as FYNNEI. The DNA of the CDR3 is TGTGCCAGCAGCTTTGACAGGGGGCGATACGAGCAGTACTTC. Residues: CASSFDRGRYEQYF.

CDR3 protein: CAWSGKTLSNQPQHF. The CDR3 DNA reads TGTGCCTGGAGTGGGAAAACCCTTAGCAATCAGCCCCAGCATTTT. The V and J genes are TRBV30 and TRBJ1-5, with D hard to call. Trimming shortened V by 1 base and J by 0 bases, and 10 bases separated the two germline ends. CDR3 length: 15 amino acids. From germline, CDR1 is GTSNPN and CDR2 SVGIG (reference sequence).

V and J are TRBV12-5 and TRBJ2-2; possible D gene TRBD1, 6 bases. Germline CDR1 and CDR2: LGHNT and FRNRAP. The V gene lost 9 bases and the J gene lost 5 bases, with 13 bases spanning the gap. This CDR3 spans 13 amino acids. In nucleotides, the CDR3 is TGTGCTAGCGCATACAGGGTAACCGGGGAGCTGTTTTTT. Protein: CASAYRVTGELFF.

This sequence joins TRBV6-2 or TRBV6-3 and TRBJ2-7; D not certain. The CDR3 extends over 14 amino acids. V dropped 6 bases and J dropped 1 base, with 13 bases sitting between them. Germline assignment: CDR1 MNHEY and CDR2 SVGEGT. CDR3 amino acids: CASRRTESSYEQYF. DNA of the CDR3: TGTGCCAGCAGACGGACGGAGAGTTCCTACGAGCAGTACTTC.

The chain has TRBV4-2 and TRBJ2-4; 16 bases map to TRBD2. CDR3 length: 18 amino acids. Germline V lookup: CDR1 LGHNA, CDR2 YNFKEQ. The J segment lost 1 base and the V segment lost 3 bases, leaving 3 bases of the junction unmatched. The CDR3 nucleotides are TGTGCCAGCAGCCAGGGACTAGCGGGGGGGCAGGCCAAAAACATTCAGTACTTC. Residues: CASSQGLAGGQAKNIQYF.

The chain is built from TRBV2 and TRBJ1-5, with TRBD1 matching over 11 bases. The CDR3 length is 15 residues. The J segment lost 7 bases and the V segment lost 6 bases, leaving 8 bases of the junction unmatched. CDR1 is SNHLY, CDR2 FYNNEI, per germline. The CDR3 coding sequence is TGTGCCAGCAGCAAAGGGACAGGGGGTGGCCAGCCCCAGCATTTT. Translation gives CASSKGTGGGQPQHF.

V is TRBV30 and J is TRBJ1-6; 10 nucleotides align to TRBD1. The V segment lost 3 bases and the J segment 6 bases; nucleotides outside the gene matches: 11. The CDR3 is 17 residues long. The V gene's germline CDR1 is GTSNPN and CDR2 SVGIG (reference sequence). CDR3 coding DNA: TGTGCCTGGAGGGACCCGGGACAGGGGATCAGTAATTCACCCCTCCACTTT. This encodes CAWRDPGQGISNSPLHF.

The chain recombines TRBV10-3 with TRBJ2-5; 7 nucleotides align to TRBD1. The CDR3 runs to 16 residues. With 3 bases clipped from V and 4 bases from J, the junction kept 11 bases outside the gene matches. Germline V CDR1 and CDR2: ENHRY, SYGVKD. CDR3 DNA: TGTGCCATCAGTGAACTCGGACAGGAGGTGGGAGAGACCCAGTACTTC. Its protein product is CAISELGQEVGETQYF.

This sequence joins TRBV19 and TRBJ1-5, with D tentatively TRBD1 (6 bases). The CDR3 extends over 16 amino acids. The V end lost 3 bases, the J end lost 6 bases, and 18 bases lay between the germline ends. Germline V CDR1 and CDR2: LNHDA, SQIVND (reference sequence). CDR3 bases: TGTGCCAGTAGTATTCCCCTCCGGGGGGGGGCTCAGCCCCAGCATTTT. Translated, it gives CASSIPLRGGAQPQHF.